This T cell receptor (beta chain) was obtained from a study of identical twins. Study results and limitations: The analysis was cross-sectional rather than longitudinal within donors. Out-of-frame TCR alpha sharing in monozygotic twins exceeded recombination model predictions.

TCRdb independently ran MiXCR on the 5' RACE reads; one entry per CDR3 protein. The table lists some 1,700,000 distinct CDR3 sequences, less than 35% of them singletons. The CDR3 extends over 13 amino acids. Between the trimmed V and J ends, which lost 3 bases and 2 bases, there was a span of 8 bases. Germline V gene data show CDR1 as ENHRY and CDR2 as SYGVKD. This clonotype has a handful of counts. Its antigen is still unknown. This TCR was recovered from a newborn girl in good health. The chain is built from TRBV10-3 and TRBJ2-7, with D perhaps matching TRBD2 (6 bases). The sequencing input was cord blood. CDR3 sequence: CAISERLAYEQYF. The CDR3 nucleotides read TGTGCCATCAGTGAAAGACTAGCCTACGAGCAGTACTTC.